Presented here are 22 T cell receptor beta chains from one specimen sequenced in a study of shared clonotypes between healthy human individuals. Method: immunoSEQ multiplex PCR; TCRdb's copy keeps in-frame clones and lacks some. The sample consists of 1.6 million or so clones, 96% of them appearing once. Specimen: naive CD4+ T cells sorted from blood. Specified subset: CD45RA+ positively selected. The source is a man aged 30-40 years in good health.

V gene TRBV7-9 combines with J gene TRBJ2-2; the D is unclear. The CDR3 runs 15 residues. V was pared by 2 bases and J by 5 bases, with 12 bases between. Germline V lookup: CDR1 SEHNR, CDR2 FQNEAQ (reference sequence). CDR3 residues: CASSLRASRTGELFF. The DNA for the CDR3 is TGTGCCAGCAGCTTAAGGGCATCGAGAACCGGGGAGCTGTTTTTT.

The rearrangement links TRBV7-2 to TRBJ2-7, with 7 nucleotides matching TRBD2. The trim removed 1 base at V and 2 bases at J, leaving 8 bases unmatched. Germline assignment: CDR1 SGHTA and CDR2 FQGNSA. The CDR3 covers 16 residues. The CDR3 sequence is CASSLGPSGTAYEQYF. The CDR3 nucleotides are TGTGCCAGCAGCTTAGGGCCTAGCGGCACAGCCTACGAGCAGTACTTC.

The chain couples TRBV5-4 to TRBJ2-1; D not resolved. This CDR3 comprises 13 residues. V lost 0 bases and J 5 bases, leaving 6 bases between the germline ends. Germline V gene data show CDR1 as SGHNT and CDR2 as YYREEE (reference sequence). The CDR3 sequence: CASSLGPDNEQFF. As DNA, the CDR3 is TGTGCCAGCAGCTTGGGACCAGACAATGAGCAGTTCTTC. The whole variable domain, remainder taken from reference TRBV5-4 and TRBJ2-1, is ETGVTQSPTHLIKTRGQQVTLRCSSQSGHNTVSWYQQALGQGPQFIFQYYREEENGRGNFPPRFSGLQFPNYSSELNVNALELDDSALYLCASSLGPDNEQFFGPGTRLTVL.

V gene TRBV5-4 combines with J gene TRBJ2-3, with TRBD1 matching over 9 bases. There are 17 residues in the CDR3. Germline V gene lookup returns CDR1 SGHNT and CDR2 YYREEE (reference sequence). The ends lost 5 bases at V and 0 bases at J; junction bases unmatched: 10. Here the CDR3 DNA reads TGTGCCAGCAGATCGGCCTCCGGGACAGGGAGCACAGATACGCAGTATTTT. It encodes CASRSASGTGSTDTQYF.

V and J are TRBV5-1 and TRBJ2-7, with D perhaps given as TRBD1 or TRBD2 (7 bases each). Germline V gene sequence: CDR1 SGHRS, CDR2 YFSETQ. This CDR3 is 15 amino acids long. V lost 0 bases and J lost 5, with 15 bases in between. Here the CDR3 reads CASSLDRGGIDEQYF. As DNA, the CDR3 is TGCGCCAGCAGCTTGGACAGGGGAGGGATCGACGAGCAGTACTTC. The whole variable domain, filled in from reference TRBV5-1 and TRBJ2-7, reads KAGVTQTPRYLIKTRGQQVTLSCSPISGHRSVSWYQQTPGQGLQFLFEYFSETQRNKGNFPGRFSGRQFSNSRSEMNVSTLELGDSALYLCASSLDRGGIDEQYFGPGTRLTVT.

This chain joins TRBV7-9 and TRBJ2-1, with TRBD1 matching over 7 bases. Germline CDR1 reads SEHNR; CDR2 reads FQNEAQ (reference sequence). The trim removed 5 bases at V and 6 bases at J, leaving 7 bases unmatched. This CDR3 region has 14 residues. DNA of the CDR3: TGTGCCAGCAGCCTACCGGGACAGTTCAATGAGCAGTTCTTC. Its translation: CASSLPGQFNEQFF. The whole variable domain, filled in from reference TRBV7-9 and TRBJ2-1, reads DTGVSQNPRHKITKRGQNVTFRCDPISEHNRLYWYRQTLGQGPEFLTYFQNEAQLEKSRLLSDRFSAERPKGSFSTLEIQRTEQGDSAMYLCASSLPGQFNEQFFGPGTRLTVL.

The CDR3 reads CASSHGLRYQETQYF. Written as DNA, the CDR3 is TGCGCCAGCAGCCACGGCCTTAGGTACCAAGAGACCCAGTACTTC. The chain employs TRBV4-3 and TRBJ2-5; D is undetermined. Trimming left V 3 bases short and J 0 bases short, with 11 bases between. Germline lookup yields CDR1 LGHNA and CDR2 YSLEER. The CDR3 loop spans 15 amino acids.

This chain uses TRBV9 with TRBJ2-1; 14 bases agree with TRBD2. Germline-derived CDR1 and CDR2 are SGDLS and YYNGEE. Trimming removed 4 bases from V and 0 bases from J; junction bases left unmatched: 3. This CDR3 contains 17 residues. This CDR3 reads CASSPGTSGSSYNEQFF. The CDR3 DNA sequence: TGTGCCAGCAGCCCTGGGACTAGCGGGAGCTCCTACAATGAGCAGTTCTTC.

The chain employs TRBV2 and TRBJ2-4; unclear D gene. Trimming cost V 3 bases and J 0 bases, with 9 bases left between them. The CDR3 sequence is 15 residues long. Germline V gene data show CDR1 as SNHLY and CDR2 as FYNNEI. CDR3 amino acids: CASSDQSLAKNIQYF. The CDR3 DNA sequence: TGTGCCAGCAGTGACCAGTCTCTAGCCAAAAACATTCAGTACTTC.

V and J are TRBV28 and TRBJ1-5; tentatively, D is TRBD1 (5 bases). Trimming removed 3 bases at V and 0 bases at J, with 12 bases between. Germline CDR1 reads MDHEN; CDR2 reads SYDVKM. The CDR3 has 16 amino acids. The DNA for the CDR3 is TGTGCCAGCAGTTTTATTCCGACAGTTAGCAATCAGCCCCAGCATTTT. Encoded protein: CASSFIPTVSNQPQHF.

The chain couples TRBV27 to TRBJ2-2, with 10 positions matching TRBD1. Germline V gene sequence: CDR1 MNHEY, CDR2 SMNVEV (reference sequence). J lost 3 bases, V lost 5 bases, and 9 bases had no gene match. This CDR3 comprises 17 residues. The CDR3 is CASSPRTGTGDTGELFF. Written as DNA, the CDR3 is TGTGCCAGCAGTCCAAGGACGGGGACAGGGGACACCGGGGAGCTGTTTTTT.

This chain links TRBV7-3 with TRBJ1-2, with TRBD1 identical over 9 bases. CDR1 is SGHTA and CDR2 is FQGTGA in the germline V gene. There are 17 residues in the CDR3. V was pared by 0 bases and J by 8 bases, with 13 bases of the junction left unmatched. The CDR3 nucleotides are TGTGCCAGCAGCTTAACGGCTTCGGAACAGGGGGCGGACGGCTACACCTTC. It encodes CASSLTASEQGADGYTF.

Points on this clone: Different DNA sequences within this sample yield the same CDR3. The chain employs TRBV6-6 and TRBJ2-7; no reliable D call. V shed 3 bases and J shed 0 bases, with 6 bases lying between them. CDR1 MNHNY and CDR2 SVGAGI come from the germline V gene (reference sequence). The CDR3 is made up of 13 amino acids. CDR3 bases: TGTGCCAGCAGTTATCCCCGCTCCTACGAGCAGTACTTC. It specifies CASSYPRSYEQYF.

This chain joins TRBV19 and TRBJ2-1; D may be TRBD1 or TRBD2 (5 bases each). This CDR3 has 16 residues. Trimming left V 0 bases short and J 4 bases short, with 13 bases between. Germline CDR1 is LNHDA and CDR2 is SQIVND (reference sequence). CDR3 in amino acids: CASSIDGGRPYNEQFF. In DNA form, the CDR3 reads TGTGCCAGTAGTATAGATGGGGGTCGTCCTTACAATGAGCAGTTCTTC.

The chain joins TRBV18 to TRBJ2-5, with D maybe TRBD1 (5 bases). The CDR3 totals 14 residues. Deletions cut 5 bases from V and 1 base from J, with 11 bases between. Per germline, CDR1 KGHSH and CDR2 LQKENI. CDR3 nucleotide sequence: TGTGCCAGCTCAAGCAGGGTAGGCCAAGAGACCCAGTACTTC. It encodes CASSSRVGQETQYF.

The CDR3 nucleotides read TGTGCCAGCAGTGAAGTAGGGGGGCCTGAAGCTTTCTTT. This gives the protein CASSEVGGPEAFF. V and J are TRBV6-1 and TRBJ1-1; a weak D match, TRBD1 (6 bases). CDR3 length: 13 amino acids. Trimming shortened V by 1 base and J by 6 bases, and 9 bases separated the two germline ends. Germline lookup yields CDR1 MNHNS and CDR2 SASEGT.

V is TRBV28 and J is TRBJ2-5; 8 bases fit TRBD2. V was clipped by 3 bases and J by 8 bases; unmatched bases: 11. Germline CDR1 is MDHEN and CDR2 is SYDVKM. CDR3 length: 15 amino acids. For the CDR3, the DNA is TGTGCCAGCAGTTTCTCGGGAGGGACCGGAATTACCCAGTACTTC. Its protein is CASSFSGGTGITQYF.

V gene TRBV7-2 combines with J gene TRBJ2-4; no firm D call. This CDR3 is built from 14 residues. The germline gives CDR1 SGHTA, CDR2 FQGNSA. V gave up 1 base and J gave up 6 bases, with 10 bases separating them. This CDR3 reads CASSLEAGRNIQYF. The CDR3 coding sequence is TGTGCCAGCAGCTTAGAGGCAGGAAGAAACATTCAGTACTTC.

This clone is a singleton in its sample. This chain links TRBV27 with TRBJ2-7; the D gene could be TRBD1 or TRBD2 (6 bases each). This CDR3 has 17 residues. Germline V lookup: CDR1 MNHEY, CDR2 SMNVEV (reference sequence). V was clipped by 3 bases and J by 0 bases, with 18 bases between them. CDR3 protein: CASSFTFEGGLSYEQYF. The CDR3 coding sequence is TGTGCCAGCAGTTTTACCTTCGAGGGGGGACTCTCCTACGAGCAGTACTTC.

This clone appeared once. The chain joins TRBV6-1 to TRBJ2-5; a weak D match, TRBD2 (5 bases). This CDR3 has 12 residues. V shed 9 bases and J shed 5 bases, with 13 bases lying between them. CDR1 and CDR2 from the germline V gene are MNHNS and SASEGT. In DNA, the CDR3 is TGTGCCAGTAGCTACAGCGGTGAGACCCAGTACTTC. It is translated as CASSYSGETQYF.

The rearrangement uses TRBV9 and TRBJ1-5, with D tentatively TRBD1 (5 bases). Germline values: CDR1 SGDLS, CDR2 YYNGEE. Trimming removed 3 bases from V and 9 bases from J, with 13 bases in between. The CDR3 runs 13 residues. CDR3 nucleotides: TGTGCCAGCAGCGCTCTGACTGGGGGGCCCCAGCATTTT. It translates to CASSALTGGPQHF.

The chain employs TRBV7-2 and TRBJ1-1; D gene unclear. Germline V gene sequence: CDR1 SGHTA, CDR2 FQGNSA. This CDR3 is 11 amino acids long. Deletions cut 3 bases from V and 13 bases from J, with 12 bases between. As DNA, the CDR3 is TGTGCCAGCAGCTTGAGTAGAAACGGTTTCTTT. Translated, it gives CASSLSRNGFF.